A selection of T cell receptor beta chains follows, all from one sample in a study of shared clonotypes between healthy human individuals. Clones were sequenced by immunoSEQ multiplex PCR, and TCRdb holds only the in-frame ones, with some missing. Among approximately 1,500,000 clones listed, about 98% were seen once. The specimen was naive CD4+ T cells sorted from blood. These receptor sequences come from a man younger than 45 in good health. Each CDR3 is given with its conserved first and last residue. The D gene is left open where the match is weak. A row's size may be missing; if present it is once, few, many or a size class.

TRBJ2-3	-	-	TRBV29-1	TGCAGCTCGAATTCCGTCGGCACAGATACGCAGTATTTT	CSSNSVGTDTQYF
TRBJ2-7	once	-	TRBV6-5	TGTGCCAGCAGTAGAGTCGACAGGACCTACGAGCAGTACTTC	CASSRVDRTYEQYF
TRBJ1-5	-	TRBD1	TRBV9	TGTGCCAGCAGCCCGACCTCAGGGGGCGGGCCCCAGCATTTT	CASSPTSGGGPQHF
TRBJ2-2	-	-	TRBV11-3	TGTGCCAGCAGCTTAGATCGTACTCTTAGTCTTCCCGGGGAGCTGTTTTTT	CASSLDRTLSLPGELFF
TRBJ2-7	-	-	TRBV15	TGTGCCACCAGCAGAGAACCCCTTGGACATTCAGAGTACTTC	CATSREPLGHSEYF
TRBJ2-2	-	-	TRBV5-4	TGTGCCAGCAGCGGGCCGAACACCGGGGAGCTGTTTTTT	CASSGPNTGELFF
TRBJ1-3	-	-	TRBV6-1	TGTGCCAGCAGTGAACCAGCGGGGAACACCATATATTTT	CASSEPAGNTIYF
TRBJ2-7	-	-	TRBV7-9	TGTGCCAGCAGCCCGAGGGTGTTTAACGAGCAGTACTTC	CASSPRVFNEQYF
TRBJ1-1	-	TRBD1	TRBV29-1	TGCAGCGTAAAAAGGGGGCAGGGGGGAACTGAAGCTTTCTTT	CSVKRGQGGTEAFF
TRBJ2-5	-	TRBD2	TRBV7-3	TGTGCCAGCAGCTCAACCGGGACTACGCCCTACCAAGAGACCCAGTACTTC	CASSSTGTTPYQETQYF
TRBJ2-3	-	-	TRBV6-1	TGTGCCAGCAGGGAAGGACAGCTTAGCACAGATACGCAGTATTTT	CASREGQLSTDTQYF
TRBJ2-1	-	-	TRBV7-2	TGTGCCAGCAGTCCCCTTGGGGGATACAATGAGCAGTTCTTC	CASSPLGGYNEQFF
TRBJ1-5	-	-	TRBV28	TGTGCCAGCAGTTTATTAAGTGGTAGTGGGCAGCCCCAGCATTTT	CASSLLSGSGQPQHF
TRBJ2-1	-	-	TRBV7-9	TGTGCCAGCACCTATGGACAGTACAATGAGCAGTTCTTC	CASTYGQYNEQFF
TRBJ1-4	-	-	TRBV14	TGTGCCAGCAGCCCCTCCTTGGGCGTCGATGAAAAACTGTTTTTT	CASSPSLGVDEKLFF
TRBJ2-5	-	TRBD1	TRBV18	TGTGCCAGCTCACCGGGGACAGGGAGCCAAGAGACCCAGTACTTC	CASSPGTGSQETQYF
TRBJ1-3	-	-	TRBV30	TGTGCCTGGAGGGGGGGAAACACCATATATTTT	CAWRGGNTIYF
TRBJ2-7	-	TRBD2	TRBV15	TGTGCCACCAGCAGGGGCAGCGGGACCTTATCCTACGAGCAGTACTTC	CATSRGSGTLSYEQYF
TRBJ2-3	-	TRBD2	TRBV12-5	TGTGCTAGTGGTTTGTGGCTAGCGGGAGGGCCCCATACGCAGTATTTT	CASGLWLAGGPHTQYF
TRBJ1-5	-	-	TRBV6-5	TGTGCCAGCAGGGGGGGAAATCAGCCCCAGCATTTT	CASRGGNQPQHF
TRBJ2-5	-	-	TRBV5-5	TGTGCCAGCAGCTTGGTTCCTTTCCCGGGCGGGCAAGAGACCCAGTACTTC	CASSLVPFPGGQETQYF
TRBJ1-2	-	-	TRBV6-6	TGTGCCAGCACCCACCCCAGGGACGGGATGTTCTATGGCTACACCTTC	CASTHPRDGMFYGYTF
TRBJ2-5	-	TRBD2	TRBV29-1	TGCAGCGTTGATCCTAGCGGGACCATTGGAGAGACCCAGTACTTC	CSVDPSGTIGETQYF
TRBJ2-7	-	TRBD1	TRBV5-1	TGCGCCAGCCGGGCTCGGGACAGGGGTTACGAGCAGTACTTC	CASRARDRGYEQYF
TRBJ2-2	-	TRBD1	TRBV2	TGTGCCACTCGACAGGGAAACACCGGGGAGCTGTTTTTT	CATRQGNTGELFF
TRBJ2-7	-	TRBD1	TRBV6-5	TGTGCCAGCAGTTCCCCCGGGACAGGGGACTACGAGCAGTACTTC	CASSSPGTGDYEQYF
TRBJ2-7	-	-	TRBV11-2	TGTGCCAGCAACTGGGGGGAAGGGGCTCCTGACGAGCAGTACTTC	CASNWGEGAPDEQYF
TRBJ2-3	-	-	TRBV28	TGTGCCAGCAGTTTTATGATCGGCACAGATACGCAGTATTTT	CASSFMIGTDTQYF
TRBJ2-5	-	TRBD1	TRBV6-5	TGTGCCAGCAGAGTGGACAGGTGGGAAGGTGGGACCCAGTACTTC	CASRVDRWEGGTQYF
TRBJ2-1	-	-	TRBV7-9	TGTGCCAGCAGCTTAGTTACTAGGGGGAATGAGCAGTTCTTC	CASSLVTRGNEQFF
TRBJ2-2	-	-	TRBV10-1	TGCGCCACCTCCACCCAGGAGAACACCGGGGAGCTGTTTTTT	CATSTQENTGELFF
TRBJ2-5	-	-	TRBV2	TGTGCCAGCAGTGGAGATAGTCGGGAGACCCAGTACTTC	CASSGDSRETQYF
TRBJ1-2	-	-	TRBV7-8	TGTGCCAGCAGCTTAGCCAGGGGCTACTATGGCTACACCTTC	CASSLARGYYGYTF
TRBJ2-2	-	-	TRBV15	TGTGCCACCAGCAGAGAAAAGGGAGTCACCGGGGAGCTGTTTTTT	CATSREKGVTGELFF
TRBJ1-4	few	-	TRBV5-8	TGTGCCAGCAGCTTGGGGGGGCGAACTAATGAAAAACTGTTTTTT	CASSLGGRTNEKLFF
TRBJ2-1	-	-	TRBV7-2	TGTGCCAGCAGCTCCCGGACTACCCTAAATGAGCAGTTCTTC	CASSSRTTLNEQFF
TRBJ2-1	-	-	TRBV2	TGTGCCAGCACCGAGGGCGGCGGCTACAATGAGCAGTTCTTC	CASTEGGGYNEQFF
TRBJ2-1	-	TRBD2	TRBV9	TGTGCCAGCAGCGTAGCTAGCGGCAATGAGCAGTTCTTC	CASSVASGNEQFF
TRBJ2-1	-	TRBD2	TRBV5-6	TGTGCCAGCAGCTTGGGGACTAGCGGCTACAATGAGCAGTTCTTC	CASSLGTSGYNEQFF
TRBJ2-1	-	-	TRBV7-6	TGTGCCAGCAGCTCCGGACACCCGACCTACAATGAGCAGTTCTTC	CASSSGHPTYNEQFF
TRBJ2-7	-	TRBD1	TRBV5-1	TGCGCCAGCAGCTACTCCGGGACAGACTACGAGCAGTACTTC	CASSYSGTDYEQYF
TRBJ2-1	-	-	TRBV6-5	TGTGCCAGCAGTTCCACTAGCTTTGAGCAGTTCTTC	CASSSTSFEQFF
TRBJ1-2	once	-	TRBV12-5	TGTGCTAGTGGTCCACCCGCGGCCCGTGGGGGCTACACCTTC	CASGPPAARGGYTF
TRBJ1-2	once	TRBD1	TRBV6-5	TGTGCCAGCAGTTACTATAGTGGGACAGGGATTGGCTACACCTTC	CASSYYSGTGIGYTF
TRBJ2-3	once	-	TRBV9	TGTGCCAGCAGCGTAGGTCTAGCAGGGGTCCCATACACAGATACGCAGTATTTT	CASSVGLAGVPYTDTQYF
TRBJ2-1	once	-	TRBV27	TGTGCCAGCAGCCACCCATTCCATAACTCCTACAATGAGCAGTTCTTC	CASSHPFHNSYNEQFF
TRBJ1-1	-	-	TRBV6-4	TGTGCCAGCAGGAAATCAGGGGCCACTGAAGCTTTCTTT	CASRKSGATEAFF